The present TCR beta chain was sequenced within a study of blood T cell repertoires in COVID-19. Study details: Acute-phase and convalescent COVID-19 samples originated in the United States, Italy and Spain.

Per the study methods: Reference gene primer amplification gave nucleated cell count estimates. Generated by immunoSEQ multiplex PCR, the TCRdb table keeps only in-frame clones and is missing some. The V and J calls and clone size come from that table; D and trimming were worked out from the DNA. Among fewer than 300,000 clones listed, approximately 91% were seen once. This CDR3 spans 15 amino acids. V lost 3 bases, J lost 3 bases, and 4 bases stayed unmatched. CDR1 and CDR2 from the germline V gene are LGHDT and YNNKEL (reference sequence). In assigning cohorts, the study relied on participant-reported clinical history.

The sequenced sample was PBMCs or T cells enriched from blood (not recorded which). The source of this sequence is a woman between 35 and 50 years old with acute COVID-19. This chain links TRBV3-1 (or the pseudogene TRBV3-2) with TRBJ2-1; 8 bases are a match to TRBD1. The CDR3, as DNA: TGTGCCAGCAGCCAGACCGGGACAGGCTACAATGAGCAGTTCTTC. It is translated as CASSQTGTGYNEQFF.